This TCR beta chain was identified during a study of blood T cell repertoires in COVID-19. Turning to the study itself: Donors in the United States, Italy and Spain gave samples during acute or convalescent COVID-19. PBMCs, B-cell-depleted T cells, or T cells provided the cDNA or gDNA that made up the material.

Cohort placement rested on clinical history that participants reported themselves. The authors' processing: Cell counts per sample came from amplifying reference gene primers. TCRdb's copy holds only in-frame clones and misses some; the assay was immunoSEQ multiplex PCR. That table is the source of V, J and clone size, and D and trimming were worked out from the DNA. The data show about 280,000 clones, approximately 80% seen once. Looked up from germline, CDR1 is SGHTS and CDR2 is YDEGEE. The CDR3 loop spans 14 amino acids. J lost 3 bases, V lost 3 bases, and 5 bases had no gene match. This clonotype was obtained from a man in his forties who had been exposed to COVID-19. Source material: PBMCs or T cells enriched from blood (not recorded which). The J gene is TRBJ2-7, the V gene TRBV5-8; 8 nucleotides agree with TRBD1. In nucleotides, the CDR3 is TGTGCCAGCAGCTACGGAGGGACAGGCTACGAGCAGTACTTC. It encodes CASSYGGTGYEQYF.